The rows below give T cell receptor beta chains drawn from one sample of a study of T cells in Graves' hyperthyroidism and ophthalmopathy. TCRdb processed the multiplex PCR reads anew with MiXCR; each CDR3 protein has one entry. There are some 600,000 distinct CDR3 sequences in the sample; about 14% occur only once, and 5.8% lies in the top ten. The sample taken for sequencing was blood. These receptors were collected from a woman in her twenties or thirties with Graves' hyperthyroidism that later progressed to Graves' ophthalmopathy. Both conserved end residues are part of each CDR3. The order of the fields is V gene, clone size, J gene, D gene, CDR3 protein, CDR3 DNA. The D gene is left open where the match is weak. Size values are once, few and many counts, or a class for expanded clones, and some rows have none.

v_gene: TRBV5-1
abundance: many
j_gene: TRBJ2-1
d_gene: TRBD2
CDR3aa: CASSPPIAGGMDEQFF
CDR3nt: TGCGCCAGCAGCCCCCCGATAGCGGGAGGAATGGATGAGCAGTTCTTC

v_gene: TRBV4-1
abundance: .
j_gene: TRBJ2-7
d_gene: TRBD2
CDR3aa: CASSLSYSGSIYEQYF
CDR3nt: TGCGCCAGCAGCCTTTCTTATAGCGGGAGCATCTACGAGCAGTACTTC

v_gene: TRBV2
abundance: .
j_gene: TRBJ2-2
d_gene: .
CDR3aa: CASRGRGTGELFF
CDR3nt: TGTGCCAGCAGGGGCCGGGGGACCGGGGAGCTGTTTTTT

v_gene: TRBV5-1
abundance: many
j_gene: TRBJ2-2
d_gene: .
CDR3aa: CASSLGGNTGELFF
CDR3nt: TGTGCCAGCAGCTTAGGGGGAAACACCGGGGAGCTGTTTTTT

v_gene: TRBV9
abundance: many
j_gene: TRBJ1-1
d_gene: TRBD1
CDR3aa: CASSGGTGKGEAFF
CDR3nt: TGTGCCAGCAGCGGAGGGACAGGGAAGGGTGAAGCTTTCTTT

v_gene: TRBV19
abundance: .
j_gene: TRBJ2-1
d_gene: .
CDR3aa: CASSITPYRVNNEQFF
CDR3nt: TGTGCCAGTAGTATAACCCCCTACAGGGTTAACAATGAGCAGTTCTTC

v_gene: TRBV5-1
abundance: many
j_gene: TRBJ2-7
d_gene: TRBD2
CDR3aa: CASSLAESGSDEQYF
CDR3nt: TGCGCCAGCAGCTTGGCCGAAAGCGGGAGCGACGAGCAGTACTTC

v_gene: TRBV5-1
abundance: .
j_gene: TRBJ2-3
d_gene: .
CDR3aa: CASSFRVLTDTQYF
CDR3nt: TGCGCCAGCAGCTTCCGGGTCCTCACAGATACGCAGTATTTT

v_gene: TRBV5-1
abundance: many
j_gene: TRBJ2-7
d_gene: TRBD1
CDR3aa: CASSPGQASPSEQYF
CDR3nt: TGCGCCAGCAGCCCCGGACAGGCCTCTCCCTCCGAGCAGTACTTC

v_gene: TRBV12-3/TRBV12-4
abundance: .
j_gene: TRBJ1-2
d_gene: TRBD1
CDR3aa: CASSYSGTGPLGYTF
CDR3nt: TGTGCCAGCAGTTATTCCGGGACAGGACCCTTGGGCTACACCTTC

v_gene: TRBV6-6
abundance: many
j_gene: TRBJ1-4
d_gene: TRBD1
CDR3aa: CASSYTTGDNEKLFF
CDR3nt: TGTGCCAGCAGTTACACCACAGGGGATAATGAAAAACTGTTTTTT

v_gene: TRBV7-9
abundance: many
j_gene: TRBJ2-3
d_gene: .
CDR3aa: CAGALGIDSTDTQYF
CDR3nt: TGTGCCGGGGCCCTCGGGATCGATAGCACAGATACGCAGTATTTT

v_gene: TRBV11-2
abundance: many
j_gene: TRBJ2-4
d_gene: .
CDR3aa: CASPGGENIQYF
CDR3nt: TGTGCCAGCCCCGGCGGGGAGAACATTCAGTACTTC

v_gene: TRBV3-1
abundance: many
j_gene: TRBJ1-2
d_gene: .
CDR3aa: CASSQAVGRIDGYTF
CDR3nt: TGTGCCAGCAGCCAAGCGGTAGGTAGGATCGATGGCTACACCTTC

v_gene: TRBV29-1
abundance: .
j_gene: TRBJ1-1
d_gene: .
CDR3aa: CSVPSNTEAFF
CDR3nt: TGCAGCGTCCCGAGCAACACTGAAGCTTTCTTT

v_gene: TRBV18
abundance: many
j_gene: TRBJ2-5
d_gene: .
CDR3aa: CASSPSGLETQYF
CDR3nt: TGTGCCAGCTCACCTTCGGGGCTGGAGACCCAGTACTTC

v_gene: TRBV19
abundance: .
j_gene: TRBJ2-1
d_gene: TRBD2
CDR3aa: CASSPSSGYNEQFF
CDR3nt: TGTGCCAGTAGTCCTTCTAGCGGTTACAATGAGCAGTTCTTC

v_gene: TRBV20-1
abundance: many
j_gene: TRBJ2-3
d_gene: .
CDR3aa: CSARVGHTDTQYF
CDR3nt: TGCAGTGCTAGAGTAGGGCACACAGATACGCAGTATTTT

v_gene: TRBV28
abundance: many
j_gene: TRBJ2-1
d_gene: TRBD2
CDR3aa: CASSSLAGGVYNEQFF
CDR3nt: TGTGCCAGCAGTTCCTTAGCGGGAGGGGTCTACAATGAGCAGTTCTTC

v_gene: TRBV19
abundance: few
j_gene: TRBJ2-1
d_gene: TRBD2
CDR3aa: CASSTSTSGRDYNEQFF
CDR3nt: TGTGCCAGTAGTACCTCAACTAGCGGGAGGGACTACAATGAGCAGTTCTTC

v_gene: TRBV7-9
abundance: many
j_gene: TRBJ2-5
d_gene: TRBD2
CDR3aa: CASSTSNLEFSGSETQYF
CDR3nt: TGTGCCAGCAGCACGTCAAACTTAGAGTTTAGCGGGAGTGAGACCCAGTACTTC

v_gene: TRBV7-2
abundance: many
j_gene: TRBJ1-1
d_gene: .
CDR3aa: CASSLPPNTEAFF
CDR3nt: TGTGCCAGCAGCTTACCTCCGAACACTGAAGCTTTCTTT

v_gene: TRBV30
abundance: .
j_gene: TRBJ1-6
d_gene: .
CDR3aa: CAWSWGLNSPLHF
CDR3nt: TGTGCCTGGAGTTGGGGGCTTAATTCACCCCTCCACTTT

v_gene: TRBV29-1
abundance: many
j_gene: TRBJ2-1
d_gene: TRBD2
CDR3aa: CSVEDQGGRVSNEQFF
CDR3nt: TGCAGCGTTGAAGATCAGGGCGGGAGGGTTTCCAATGAGCAGTTCTTC

v_gene: TRBV11-2
abundance: many
j_gene: TRBJ2-1
d_gene: TRBD2
CDR3aa: CASSLVGWASGSPHEQFF
CDR3nt: TGTGCCAGCAGCTTAGTGGGGTGGGCTAGCGGGAGTCCCCATGAGCAGTTCTTC

v_gene: TRBV12-3/TRBV12-4
abundance: .
j_gene: TRBJ2-2
d_gene: .
CDR3aa: CASKPWIANTGELFF
CDR3nt: TGTGCCAGCAAACCCTGGATCGCGAACACCGGGGAGCTGTTTTTT

v_gene: TRBV12-3/TRBV12-4
abundance: few
j_gene: TRBJ2-5
d_gene: .
CDR3aa: CASTRNGGQETQYF
CDR3nt: TGTGCCAGCACCCGAAATGGCGGCCAAGAGACCCAGTACTTC

v_gene: TRBV20-1
abundance: many
j_gene: TRBJ2-3
d_gene: TRBD1
CDR3aa: CSARDRDKLTDTQYF
CDR3nt: TGCAGTGCTAGGGACAGGGACAAACTCACAGATACGCAGTATTTT

v_gene: TRBV20-1
abundance: .
j_gene: TRBJ1-1
d_gene: .
CDR3aa: CSASGPKGAFF
CDR3nt: TGCAGTGCTAGTGGACCTAAAGGAGCTTTCTTT

v_gene: TRBV4-3
abundance: .
j_gene: TRBJ2-3
d_gene: TRBD1
CDR3aa: CASSPEGDRGKDTQYF
CDR3nt: TGCGCCAGCAGCCCGGAGGGCGACAGGGGGAAAGATACGCAGTATTTT

v_gene: TRBV5-1
abundance: few
j_gene: TRBJ2-1
d_gene: .
CDR3aa: CASSLGDMYNEQFF
CDR3nt: TGCGCCAGCAGCTTAGGGGACATGTACAATGAGCAGTTCTTC

v_gene: TRBV27
abundance: .
j_gene: TRBJ2-2
d_gene: .
CDR3aa: CASSLGSLRGELFF
CDR3nt: TGTGCCAGCAGTTTGGGTTCCCTCAGAGGGGAGCTGTTTTTT

v_gene: TRBV12-3/TRBV12-4
abundance: many
j_gene: TRBJ1-4
d_gene: .
CDR3aa: CASSPGFPREKLFF
CDR3nt: TGTGCCAGCAGTCCAGGGTTCCCAAGGGAAAAACTGTTTTTT

v_gene: TRBV19
abundance: .
j_gene: TRBJ2-3
d_gene: .
CDR3aa: CASSPLESDPDTQYF
CDR3nt: TGTGCCAGTAGTCCCCTCGAGAGCGACCCAGATACGCAGTATTTT

v_gene: TRBV11-3
abundance: many
j_gene: TRBJ2-3
d_gene: TRBD1
CDR3aa: CASSSIDPGTGKGYTDTQYF
CDR3nt: TGTGCCAGCAGCTCCATAGATCCCGGGACAGGGAAGGGGTACACAGATACGCAGTATTTT

v_gene: TRBV3-1
abundance: many
j_gene: TRBJ1-1
d_gene: .
CDR3aa: CASTPDIPSAEAFF
CDR3nt: TGTGCCAGCACCCCAGACATCCCATCGGCTGAAGCTTTCTTT

v_gene: TRBV9
abundance: .
j_gene: TRBJ2-1
d_gene: TRBD2
CDR3aa: CASSDSAGGVTNEQFF
CDR3nt: TGTGCCAGCAGCGATTCGGCGGGAGGGGTCACCAATGAGCAGTTCTTC

v_gene: TRBV18
abundance: many
j_gene: TRBJ1-1
d_gene: .
CDR3aa: CASSPLIVEGVDTEAFF
CDR3nt: TGTGCCAGCTCACCACTCATTGTAGAGGGCGTTGACACTGAAGCTTTCTTT

v_gene: TRBV7-2
abundance: many
j_gene: TRBJ2-7
d_gene: TRBD2
CDR3aa: CASSPSGRVYEQYF
CDR3nt: TGTGCCAGCAGCCCCAGCGGGAGGGTTTACGAGCAGTACTTC

v_gene: TRBV7-3
abundance: .
j_gene: TRBJ2-5
d_gene: .
CDR3aa: CASSASSLQGLETQYF
CDR3nt: TGTGCCAGCAGCGCCTCGAGTCTCCAGGGGCTTGAGACCCAGTACTTC

v_gene: TRBV5-8
abundance: .
j_gene: TRBJ1-2
d_gene: TRBD1
CDR3aa: CASSHTGGGFGYTF
CDR3nt: TGTGCCAGCAGCCATACAGGGGGCGGGTTTGGCTACACCTTC

v_gene: TRBV28
abundance: few
j_gene: TRBJ1-5
d_gene: TRBD1
CDR3aa: CASRRQGEGPQHF
CDR3nt: TGTGCCAGCAGGAGACAGGGAGAAGGGCCCCAGCATTTT

v_gene: TRBV7-9
abundance: many
j_gene: TRBJ2-3
d_gene: TRBD2
CDR3aa: CASGGRKTSTDTQYF
CDR3nt: TGTGCCAGCGGCGGGAGGAAAACTAGCACAGATACGCAGTATTTT

v_gene: TRBV29-1
abundance: many
j_gene: TRBJ2-5
d_gene: .
CDR3aa: CSDTDRTLQETQYF
CDR3nt: TGCAGCGATACAGACAGGACTCTCCAAGAGACCCAGTACTTC

v_gene: TRBV13
abundance: few
j_gene: TRBJ2-2
d_gene: .
CDR3aa: CASSLRAPDGNTGELFF
CDR3nt: TGTGCCAGCAGCTTAAGGGCTCCGGACGGGAACACCGGGGAGCTGTTTTTT